Below, 25 T cell receptor beta chains from the same sample are listed, as sequenced in a study of OX40 agonist ivuxolimab in advanced cancers. Library preparation employed the immunoSEQ multiplex PCR assay. As stored in TCRdb, this immuneACCESS dataset retains in-frame rearrangements with V and J assigned. A fraction of the clones does not appear; measured against another copy, unresolved V genes explain less than half of the discrepancy, and the remainder lacks a known reason. This sample has approximately 70,000 clones in its table, and roughly 92% of those were observed once. Less than 0.55% of the sample comes from the top ten. Material: CD4+ or CD8+ T cells sorted from blood, obtained in a trial of the OX40 agonist ivuxolimab. These receptors were collected from an adult with an advanced solid tumor such as melanoma, head and neck, liver or kidney cancer.

The chain recombines TRBV6-5 with TRBJ2-7; weak D call: TRBD2 (6 bases). With 2 bases removed from V and 4 bases from J, the gap between germline ends came to 18 bases. Per the germline V gene, CDR1 is MNHEY and CDR2 is SVGAGI. This CDR3 comprises 16 residues. The CDR3 here is CASSYGYQGGSYEQYF. The CDR3 DNA is TGTGCCAGCAGTTACGGGTATCAGGGAGGCTCTTACGAGCAGTACTTC.

CDR3 nucleotide sequence: TGTGCCAGCACCCGGGGGGCCAACGTCCTGACTTTC. This encodes CASTRGANVLTF. V usage is TRBV28 and J usage is TRBJ2-6; D is unclear. Germline V gives CDR1 MDHEN, CDR2 SYDVKM. This CDR3 spans 12 amino acids. Trimming took 7 bases from V and 4 from J, leaving 5 bases between them.

This rearrangement joins TRBV6-6 to TRBJ1-5, with D perhaps TRBD2 (6 bases). The J call may be mistaken, given a closer DNA end match to TRBJ2-3. The germline V gene encodes CDR1 MNHNY and CDR2 SVGAGI (reference sequence). This CDR3 has 13 residues. CDR3 loop: CASSYLVWEAQYF. CDR3 sequence (DNA): TGTGCCAGCAGTTACTTAGTGTGGGAGGCCCAGTATTTT.

V usage is TRBV6-5 and J usage is TRBJ1-1; 8 bases map to TRBD1. Germline-derived CDR1 and CDR2 are MNHEY and SVGAGI. Germline trimming cut 5 bases from V and 4 bases from J; bases unmatched to any gene: 3. The CDR3 spans 13 residues. CDR3 nucleotide sequence: TGTGCCAGCAGTCAGGGGGCCCGCACTGAAGCTTTCTTT. Its translation is CASSQGARTEAFF.

The CDR3 DNA sequence: TGCAGCGCCGCAGACAGGCGGAACACTGAAGCTTTCTTT. This codes for CSAADRRNTEAFF. V is TRBV29-1 and J is TRBJ1-1; a weak D match, TRBD1 (6 bases). The V end was cut by 7 bases, the J end by 1 base, with 13 bases between. The CDR3 is made up of 13 amino acids. From germline, CDR1 is SQVTM and CDR2 ANQGSEA.

V gene TRBV2 combines with J gene TRBJ1-4; 7 nucleotides agree with TRBD1. The V gene's germline CDR1 is SNHLY and CDR2 FYNNEI. The CDR3 covers 15 residues. The J segment lost 0 bases and the V segment lost 6 bases, leaving 4 bases of the junction unmatched. The CDR3 DNA reads as TGTGCCAGCAGAGGGACAGCTGCAACTAATGAAAAACTGTTTTTT. This sequence encodes CASRGTAATNEKLFF.

This chain links TRBV5-1 with TRBJ2-7; TRBD1 aligns across 7 bases. Germline V gene sequence: CDR1 SGHRS, CDR2 YFSETQ. CDR3 size: 15 residues. The trim removed 0 bases at V and 3 bases at J, leaving 6 bases unmatched. The CDR3: CASSLDRQGLYEQYF. CDR3 DNA: TGCGCCAGCAGCTTGGACCGACAGGGCCTCTACGAGCAGTACTTC.

The rearrangement links TRBV4-1 to TRBJ2-2; 7 nucleotides agree with TRBD1. Germline CDR1 MGHRA, CDR2 YSYEKL. The V and J ends lost 1 base and 0 bases, in that order; junction bases with no gene match: 2. There are 16 residues in the CDR3. The CDR3 protein is CASSQGQGANTGELFF. In nucleotides, the CDR3 is TGCGCCAGCAGCCAAGGACAGGGAGCGAACACCGGGGAGCTGTTTTTT.

The chain has TRBV9 and TRBJ2-7, with 7 bases lining up with TRBD2. Germline V CDR1 and CDR2: SGDLS, YYNGEE. The CDR3 consists of 14 residues. After removal of 0 bases from V and 7 bases from J, the junction contained 7 bases not matched to a gene. The DNA of the CDR3 is TGTGCCAGCAGCGTAGTTAGTAGCGGGCCGGAGCAGTACTTC. Its translation: CASSVVSSGPEQYF.

The rearrangement joins TRBV11-2 to TRBJ2-2; D is undetermined. The V gene's germline CDR1 is SGHAT and CDR2 FQNNGV. This CDR3 comprises 14 residues. Between the trimmed V and J ends, which lost 2 bases and 7 bases, there was a span of 11 bases. The CDR3 protein is CASSLLGFDGELFF. The CDR3 DNA sequence: TGTGCCAGCAGCTTATTAGGGTTTGACGGGGAGCTGTTTTTT. Full variable domain (rest looked up from reference TRBV11-2 and TRBJ2-2): EAGVAQSPRYKIIEKRQSVAFWCNPISGHATLYWYQQILGQGPKLLIQFQNNGVVDDSQLPKDRFSAERLKGVDSTLKIQPAKLEDSAVYLCASSLLGFDGELFFGEGSRLTVL.

The chain uses TRBV9 and TRBJ1-1, with a weak D call TRBD1 (6 bases). V dropped 3 bases and J dropped 0 bases, with 15 bases sitting between them. Germline values: CDR1 SGDLS, CDR2 YYNGEE. This CDR3 contains 16 residues. The CDR3 region is CASSAGGSVMNTEAFF. CDR3 sequence (DNA): TGTGCCAGCAGCGCTGGGGGCTCCGTGATGAACACTGAAGCTTTCTTT.

This clone has only a few counts. The rearrangement uses TRBV7-9 and TRBJ1-2; no clear D. The germline V and J ends were trimmed by 3 bases and 3 bases, with 5 bases remaining between them. Germline CDR1 reads SEHNR; CDR2 reads FQNEAQ (reference sequence). This CDR3 region has 12 residues. For the CDR3, the DNA is TGTGCCAGCAGCTTGGATGACTATGGCTACACCTTC. This gives the protein CASSLDDYGYTF.

The chain carries TRBV23-1 and TRBJ2-2, with 8 bases lining up with TRBD2. TRBV23-1 is classed as an ORF, of uncertain function. J lost 6 bases, V lost 6 bases, and 9 bases had no gene match. The length of the CDR3 is 15 residues. CDR3 amino acids: CASRPGLVGSGELFF. In DNA form, the CDR3 reads TGCGCCAGCAGACCGGGACTAGTAGGTTCCGGGGAGCTGTTTTTT.

This chain connects TRBV9 to TRBJ2-1, with D unclear. With 0 bases removed from V and 11 bases from J, the gap between germline ends came to 12 bases. The V gene's germline CDR1 is SGDLS and CDR2 YYNGEE. The CDR3 sequence is 13 residues long. The CDR3 DNA reads TGTGCCAGCAGCGTAGAGGTACGGAATCAGCAGTTCTTC. It encodes CASSVEVRNQQFF.

The gene calls are TRBV2 and TRBJ2-3; 8 nucleotides align to TRBD2. The CDR3 is 12 amino acids. Germline V gene lookup returns CDR1 SNHLY and CDR2 FYNNEI. J was trimmed by 5 bases and V by 9 bases; bases with no gene match: 4. The CDR3 loop is CARGLVQDTQYF. In DNA form, the CDR3 reads TGTGCCAGGGGACTAGTCCAAGATACGCAGTATTTT.

V usage is TRBV6-1 and J usage is TRBJ1-5, with 8 bases fitting TRBD1. CDR3 length equals 14 residues. CDR1 is MNHNS, CDR2 SASEGT, per germline. Unmatched junction bases numbered 10, after V lost 6 bases and J lost 9 bases. CDR3 loop: CASRPGQGKSPQHF. CDR3 DNA sequence: TGTGCCAGCAGGCCAGGACAGGGAAAATCGCCCCAGCATTTT.

The chain carries TRBV9 and TRBJ1-4; the D gene is possibly TRBD1 (5 bases). This CDR3 contains 18 residues. Germline V gene sequence: CDR1 SGDLS, CDR2 YYNGEE. V was cut by 0 bases and J by 0 bases, with 15 bases left in between. The CDR3 DNA sequence: TGTGCCAGCAGCGTAGGGTCAGACAGATTTGCAACTAATGAAAAACTGTTTTTT. The encoded protein is CASSVGSDRFATNEKLFF.

This clone was counted between two and nine times. Here the CDR3 DNA reads TGTGCCAGCAGTTGGGGACGGCCGAACACTGAAGCTTTCTTT. This gives the protein CASSWGRPNTEAFF. V gene TRBV6-6 combines with J gene TRBJ1-1, with a tentative D call TRBD1 (5 bases). The CDR3 runs to 14 residues. The V end was cut by 4 bases, the J end by 1 base, with 10 bases between. Germline CDR1 reads MNHNY; CDR2 reads SVGAGI (reference sequence).

The CDR3 coding sequence is TGCGCCAGCAGGGAGGGGGTGGATCAGCCCCAGCATTTT. It codes for CASREGVDQPQHF. The V call is TRBV10-2, the J call TRBJ1-5; D possibly corresponds to TRBD1 (6 bases). Germline CDR1 is WSHSY and CDR2 is SAAADI. The CDR3 extends over 13 amino acids. V was trimmed by 6 bases and J by 5 bases, leaving 11 bases between them.

The chain employs TRBV6-1 and TRBJ2-5; no clear D gene. V was pared by 7 bases and J by 4 bases, with 7 bases between. Germline V gene sequence: CDR1 MNHNS, CDR2 SASEGT. The CDR3 has 11 amino acids. DNA for the CDR3: TGTGCCAGCACCGTGGGAGAGACCCAGTACTTC. It encodes CASTVGETQYF.

The chain uses TRBV18 and TRBJ2-1; 8 nucleotides line up with TRBD1. Germline CDR1 KGHSH, CDR2 LQKENI. There are 13 residues in the CDR3. The J segment lost 8 bases and the V segment lost 6 bases, leaving 6 bases of the junction unmatched. The CDR3 region is CASSRTGKHEQFF. The CDR3 DNA is TGTGCCAGCTCCCGGACAGGGAAACATGAGCAGTTCTTC.

The chain recombines TRBV21-1 with TRBJ1-1; the listed D gene, TRBD1, was not tested against the DNA. TRBV21-1 is a documented pseudogene. The CDR3 totals 15 residues. CDR3 loop: CASSKTGQDNTEAFF. CDR3 bases: TGTGCCAGCAGCAAAACGGGACAGGACAACACTGAAGCTTTCTTT.

This clone showed up just a few times. The CDR3: CASSYSRSNQPQHF. The DNA for the CDR3 is TGTGCCAGCAGTTACTCGAGGAGCAATCAGCCCCAGCATTTT. The chain is built from TRBV6-5 and TRBJ1-5; no firm D call. Per the germline V gene, CDR1 is MNHEY and CDR2 is SVGAGI. V was cut by 0 bases and J by 1 base, with 4 bases left in between. The CDR3 consists of 14 residues.

CDR3 coding DNA: TGTGCCAGCAGCGCTAGATATGGGACTAGCGGAGCTTTGAGTGAGCAGTTCTTC. This translates into CASSARYGTSGALSEQFF. The chain recombines TRBV11-2 with TRBJ2-1, with 11 bases fitting TRBD2. The CDR3 covers 18 residues. V was clipped by 5 bases and J by 9 bases; unmatched bases: 18. CDR1 is SGHAT and CDR2 is FQNNGV in the germline V gene.

V and J are TRBV11-2 and TRBJ2-1, with D perhaps TRBD2 (5 bases). Trimming pared 3 bases from V and 6 bases from J, leaving 12 bases between. The CDR3 runs 14 residues. The V gene's germline CDR1 is SGHAT and CDR2 FQNNGV. This chain's CDR3 is CASSFLALVNEQFF. CDR3 coding DNA: TGTGCCAGCAGCTTCCTAGCTCTGGTCAATGAGCAGTTCTTC.